These T cell receptor beta chains were read from a single sample in a study of graft-versus-host responses after intestinal transplantation. No antigen is known for these receptors. The repertoire was sequenced with immunoSEQ multiplex PCR; TCRdb's copy has only in-frame clones and lacks some. The sample holds some 64,000 clones, approximately 91% seen once. The source was unstimulated CD8+ T cells sorted from spleen or lymph node cells, collected before transplant. These receptors all stem from a human donor who was the organ donor for an intestinal transplant. CDR3s include the opening cysteine and the closing phenylalanine or tryptophan. D genes are given only for firm matches. Rows may omit the clone size; those that give it use once, few, many or a size class.

abundance,v_gene,j_gene,d_gene,CDR3aa,CDR3nt
few,TRBV7-9,TRBJ2-7,.,CASSLEVPYEQYF,TGTGCCAGCAGCTTGGAGGTCCCCTACGAGCAGTACTTC
.,TRBV28,TRBJ1-2,TRBD1,CASSPTDREGYTF,TGTGCCAGCAGCCCCACGGACAGGGAAGGCTACACCTTC
.,TRBV27,TRBJ2-7,.,CASSFSGYEQYF,TGTGCCAGCAGTTTCTCGGGGTACGAGCAGTACTTC
.,TRBV28,TRBJ2-7,TRBD1,CASSTGQGAMEQYF,TGTGCCAGCAGTACGGGACAGGGGGCTATGGAGCAGTACTTC
.,TRBV5-3,TRBJ1-4,TRBD1,CARSLDRVVEKLFF,TGTGCCAGAAGCCTCGACAGGGTGGTTGAAAAACTGTTTTTT
.,TRBV19,TRBJ1-6,TRBD1,CASSMTGVDSPLHF,TGTGCCAGTAGTATGACAGGGGTTGACTCACCCCTCCACTTT
few,TRBV6-4,TRBJ2-2,.,CASSDSSGNTGELFF,TGTGCCAGCAGTGACTCTAGCGGGAACACCGGGGAGCTGTTTTTT
.,TRBV19,TRBJ2-2,TRBD2,CASRLAGGELFF,TGTGCCAGCCGACTAGCTGGCGGGGAGCTGTTTTTT
.,TRBV28,TRBJ2-1,TRBD1,CASSIRDRGGEQFF,TGTGCCAGCAGTATCCGGGACAGGGGAGGTGAGCAGTTCTTC
.,TRBV7-6,TRBJ2-7,.,CASSLALIREGKNYEQYF,TGTGCCAGCAGCTTAGCCCTAATCAGGGAAGGGAAGAACTACGAGCAGTACTTC
once,TRBV6-5,TRBJ2-5,TRBD1,CASSALDQGVETQYF,TGTGCCAGCAGCGCCTTAGACCAGGGGGTAGAGACCCAGTACTTC
.,TRBV7-9,TRBJ2-4,.,CASSLGGLLAKNIQYF,TGTGCCAGCAGCTTAGGAGGCTTGCTAGCCAAAAACATTCAGTACTTC
.,TRBV28,TRBJ2-7,TRBD1,CASSLSTGDYEQYF,TGTGCCAGCAGTTTATCCACAGGGGACTACGAGCAGTACTTC
few,TRBV6-5,TRBJ2-7,TRBD2,CASSAGDRNYEQYF,TGTGCCAGCAGTGCGGGGGACCGGAACTACGAGCAGTACTTC
.,TRBV27,TRBJ1-2,TRBD1,CASSPRDREINYGYTF,TGTGCCAGCAGTCCCCGGGACAGGGAAATTAACTATGGCTACACCTTC
.,TRBV9,TRBJ2-2,TRBD2,CASSASPGGAGELFF,TGTGCCAGCAGCGCCTCCCCCGGGGGGGCCGGGGAGCTGTTTTTT
.,TRBV5-8,TRBJ2-5,.,CASSLNRAFVETQYF,TGTGCCAGCAGCTTGAACAGGGCGTTTGTGGAGACCCAGTACTTC
.,TRBV5-1,TRBJ2-1,.,CASSLDQSAYNEQFF,TGCGCCAGCAGCTTGGACCAATCAGCCTACAATGAGCAGTTCTTC
.,TRBV28,TRBJ1-2,.,CASRGPYYGYTF,TGTGCCAGCAGGGGCCCCTACTATGGCTACACCTTC
.,TRBV6-4,TRBJ1-5,.,CASSSISQPQHF,TGTGCCAGCAGCTCCATTAGTCAGCCCCAGCATTTT
.,TRBV28,TRBJ2-7,.,CASSLFSSYEQYF,TGTGCCAGCAGTTTGTTTAGCTCCTACGAGCAGTACTTC
.,TRBV5-6,TRBJ2-7,.,CASSLVSSYEQYF,TGTGCCAGCAGCTTGGTTAGCTCCTACGAGCAGTACTTC
.,TRBV9,TRBJ1-1,.,CASSPTYLIKNTEAFF,TGTGCCAGCAGCCCCACATACCTTATCAAGAACACTGAAGCTTTCTTT
.,TRBV6-5,TRBJ2-1,.,CAIGAIEQFF,TGTGCCATAGGGGCCATCGAGCAGTTCTTC
.,TRBV19,TRBJ2-2,.,CASTTGLFANTGELFF,TGTGCCAGTACCACGGGACTCTTCGCGAACACCGGGGAGCTGTTTTTT
.,TRBV28,TRBJ2-3,.,CASSLEAGDTQYF,TGTGCCAGCAGTTTGGAGGCGGGGGATACGCAGTATTTT
.,TRBV28,TRBJ2-5,TRBD1,CASSLTGEETQYF,TGTGCCAGCAGTTTAACAGGGGAAGAGACCCAGTACTTC
.,TRBV28,TRBJ2-3,TRBD1,CASSLGTGTDTQYF,TGTGCCAGCAGTTTAGGGACAGGCACAGATACGCAGTATTTT
.,TRBV27,TRBJ2-7,.,CASNGGRGYEQYF,TGTGCCAGCAATGGGGGCAGGGGTTACGAGCAGTACTTC
.,TRBV28,TRBJ1-1,TRBD1,CASSLSRTGSTEAFF,TGTGCCAGCAGTTTATCACGGACAGGGTCCACTGAAGCTTTCTTT
.,TRBV2,TRBJ2-3,.,CASRQGGSYTDTQYF,TGTGCCAGCAGACAGGGTGGCAGCTACACAGATACGCAGTATTTT
.,TRBV28,TRBJ2-5,.,CASSDRTDRVWTQYF,TGTGCCAGCAGCGATCGCACCGATCGGGTGTGGACCCAGTACTTC
.,TRBV28,TRBJ2-7,TRBD2,CASSFSGSYEQYF,TGTGCCAGCAGCTTCAGCGGGAGTTACGAGCAGTACTTC
.,TRBV28,TRBJ2-5,.,CATTGVAKETQYF,TGTGCCACTACCGGGGTCGCCAAAGAGACCCAGTACTTC
.,TRBV15,TRBJ2-1,.,CATSALSHKPYNEQFF,TGTGCCACCAGCGCCCTCTCCCACAAACCCTACAATGAGCAGTTCTTC
.,TRBV29-1,TRBJ2-2,.,CSVSKGITGELFF,TGCAGCGTATCGAAGGGGATCACCGGGGAGCTGTTTTTT
.,TRBV5-1,TRBJ2-5,TRBD1,CASFQGTDQETQYF,TGCGCCAGCTTCCAAGGGACAGATCAAGAGACCCAGTACTTC
.,TRBV30,TRBJ2-1,.,CAWSPGTAVYNEQFF,TGTGCCTGGAGCCCCGGGACTGCCGTCTACAATGAGCAGTTCTTC
.,TRBV7-2,TRBJ2-7,TRBD2,CASSLGPLAGRNEQYF,TGTGCCAGCAGCTTAGGACCCCTAGCGGGAAGGAACGAGCAGTACTTC
.,TRBV30,TRBJ1-1,.,CAWSPPGAFF,TGTGCCTGGAGTCCCCCAGGAGCTTTCTTT
.,TRBV18,TRBJ2-7,.,CASSPLWTTYEQYF,TGTGCCAGCTCACCATTGTGGACTACCTACGAGCAGTACTTC
.,TRBV7-3,TRBJ2-7,.,CASSYGRYEQYF,TGTGCCAGCAGCTACGGGAGATACGAGCAGTACTTC
.,TRBV5-1,TRBJ2-2,.,CASSLRVTDTGELFF,TGCGCCAGCAGCTTGCGAGTCACGGACACCGGGGAGCTGTTTTTT
.,TRBV7-8,TRBJ2-7,.,CASSVSRVIHEQYF,TGTGCCAGCAGCGTAAGCAGGGTCATCCACGAGCAGTACTTC
.,TRBV6-5,TRBJ2-5,TRBD2,CASSFRTSQETQYF,TGTGCCAGCAGTTTCCGGACTAGCCAAGAGACCCAGTACTTC
.,TRBV25-1,TRBJ2-7,TRBD1,CASRSRDSYEQYF,TGTGCCAGCAGGTCCCGGGACAGCTACGAGCAGTACTTC
.,TRBV5-1,TRBJ2-7,.,CASSPVAWSSYEQYF,TGCGCCAGCAGCCCAGTAGCGTGGAGCTCCTACGAGCAGTACTTC
.,TRBV27,TRBJ2-7,TRBD1,CASSLTGVYEQYF,TGTGCCAGCAGTTTAACAGGGGTCTACGAGCAGTACTTC
.,TRBV5-5,TRBJ2-7,.,CASSLGTVGFYEQYF,TGTGCCAGCAGCTTGGGGACAGTAGGGTTCTACGAGCAGTACTTC
.,TRBV6-1,TRBJ2-7,TRBD1,CASSRGTGEAYEQYF,TGTGCCAGCAGCCGAGGGACAGGGGAGGCCTACGAGCAGTACTTC
.,TRBV5-6,TRBJ2-1,.,CASSLGSSYNEQFF,TGTGCCAGCAGCTTAGGGAGCTCCTACAATGAGCAGTTCTTC
few,TRBV19,TRBJ1-2,.,CASSIAGVGNYGYTF,TGTGCCAGTAGTATAGCAGGGGTAGGGAACTATGGCTACACCTTC
.,TRBV30,TRBJ2-7,TRBD1,CAWRQGVTYEQYF,TGTGCCTGGAGGCAGGGGGTCACCTACGAGCAGTACTTC
.,TRBV7-9,TRBJ2-7,.,CASSLARGYEQYF,TGTGCCAGCAGCTTAGCAAGGGGATACGAGCAGTACTTC
.,TRBV19,TRBJ2-4,.,CASSILDFGIQYF,TGTGCCAGTAGTATACTGGACTTCGGCATTCAGTACTTC